This entry describes one T cell receptor beta chain. Its target antigen remains unknown. No base quality information exists; no much larger clone differs at one position. This sample stems from a study of blood T cell repertoires in COVID-19 (TCRdb year 2020). For context, the study as a whole: Samples covering the acute and convalescent phases of COVID-19 were provided by collaborators in the United States, Italy and Spain. Subjects who had been exposed to COVID-19, were actively infected with it, or had recovered from it provided the deeply sampled blood TCRbeta repertoires that made up the dataset. Where available, HLA class I and class II types were taken from metadata supplied by the sample provider and were not determined by assay-based typing. The samples were drawn from two sources: the first 160 participants of the ongoing ImmuneRACE study, and over 950 subjects contributed by 6 global collaborators. The prospective study material was composed of cDNA or gDNA derived from T cells, B-cell-depleted T cells, or PBMCs. A freely available public database, intended as a resource for researchers studying the immune response to SARS-CoV-2, is where the repertoires were released. The sample metadata nearly always contained a de-identified subject ID, COVID-19 status, age in years and sex.

The collaborating institutions used their own protocols to collect whole blood in K2EDTA tubes. Collaborator samples were shipped for TCRbeta analysis as frozen whole blood, isolated PBMCs, or DNA extracted from either sample type. TCRbeta CDR3 regions were amplified from genomic DNA by means of the immunoSEQ Assay, a bias-controlled multiplex PCR. Processing in the source paper ran as follows. Within the assay, amplification of reference gene primers was used to estimate how many nucleated cells each sample contained. Sequence reads were collapsed and filtered to measure the absolute abundance of every unique TCRbeta CDR3 rearrangement. For each sample, productive Simpson clonality was calculated by taking the square root of Simpson's diversity index across productive rearrangements. TCRdb's version of the immuneACCESS table is confined to in-frame rearrangements and falls short of the full clone set. An unresolved V gene accounts for under half of the shortfall where checked; the remainder is of unknown origin. The V and J calls and clone size are taken from that table; D and trimming were inferred from the DNA. This sample gives about 200,000 clones in total; 70% to 85% of them show up just once. The top ten clones comprise approximately 7.2% of the sample.

On the study overall, not on this receptor specifically: Clinical and demographic metadata were provided uncurated, with the amount varying by source and participant.

According to the germline V gene, CDR1 reads MNHEY and CDR2 reads SVGEGT. From its cysteine to its phenylalanine, the CDR3 spans 16 amino acids. Here the CDR3 DNA is all that survives: 48 bases in frame from base 1. Here V drops 0 bases and J drops 3 bases, and the junction holds 7 bases not matched to any gene. The chain links TRBV6-2 or TRBV6-3 with TRBJ2-7, and 8 junctional nucleotides match TRBD2. The source is a human donor with acute or convalescent COVID-19. The donor label of this sample is uncertain. Sequencing used peripheral blood. CDR3 loop: CASSYSSGIVFYEQYF. In nucleotide form, the sequence is TGTGCCAGCAGTTACTCTAGCGGGATTGTCTTCTACGAGCAGTACTTC.